The entry that follows covers one TCR beta chain sequence. Its antigen is unknown. The data stem from a study of monozygotic twins with inflammatory bowel disease. Study results and caveats: The sharing of clonotypes with others was lower in IBD patients than in healthy twins, especially with disease activity. Lower TCRbeta diversity (inverse Simpson) was seen in IBD patients than in healthy co-twins. Repertoire similarity did not differ between concordant and discordant twins, perhaps due to limited power.

A total RNA quantity of around 3,600 ng went into each TCR library. From its re-call of the 5' RACE reads, TCRdb lists each CDR3 protein once, without DNA. The sample totals more than 300,000 distinct CDR3 sequences. CDR3 size: 15 residues. CDR1 is SGHRS, CDR2 YFSETQ, per germline. The V and J genes are TRBV5-1 and TRBJ2-3; TCRdb calls TRBD1, which cannot be checked without DNA. The sequence was obtained from a human donor with ulcerative colitis or Crohn's disease, or a healthy co-twin of an affected twin (not recorded which). The specimen sequenced was blood. The CDR3 region is CASSSGTGFTDTQYF.